The 30 T cell receptor beta chains below all came from one sample that was sequenced in a study of blood T cell repertoires in COVID-19. Sequencing was performed with immunoSEQ multiplex PCR; in TCRdb, only in-frame clones are kept and a portion is missing. The table shows 40,000 to 65,000 clones, with about 86% occurring only once. Sequenced material: peripheral blood. These receptors were taken from a man between 65 and 85 years old with active COVID-19.

The V and J genes are TRBV10-3 and TRBJ2-1; TRBD2 agrees at 11 bases. This CDR3 is built from 14 residues. V shed 4 bases and J 6 bases; nucleotides not matched to a gene: 2. CDR1 and CDR2 (germline): ENHRY, SYGVKD. CDR3 DNA: TGTGCCATCAGTGGTAGCGGGGGGGCCAATGAGCAGTTCTTC. It yields the protein CAISGSGGANEQFF.

This chain connects TRBV2 to TRBJ1-1; D is unresolved. The CDR3 consists of 16 residues. Between the trimmed V and J ends, which lost 4 bases and 4 bases, there was a span of 19 bases. CDR1 and CDR2 from the germline V gene are SNHLY and FYNNEI. The CDR3 coding sequence is TGTGCCAGCAGTGCAGAGGGAAGTGGGTTGGCCACTGAAGCTTTCTTT. Translating it yields CASSAEGSGLATEAFF. The full variable domain, its missing parts supplied by reference TRBV2 and TRBJ1-1, is EPEVTQTPSHQVTQMGQEVILRCVPISNHLYFYWYRQILGQKVEFLVSFYNNEISEKSEIFDDQFSVERPDGSNFTLKIRSTKLEDSAMYFCASSAEGSGLATEAFFGQGTRLTVV.

J is TRBJ1-6 and V is TRBV7-2, with D possibly being TRBD1 (6 bases). Between the trimmed V and J ends, which lost 3 bases and 6 bases, there was a span of 18 bases. Germline V gene sequence: CDR1 SGHTA, CDR2 FQGNSA. This CDR3 has 17 amino acids. In DNA form, the CDR3 reads TGTGCCAGCAGCTTGTCGAAAGGGGGGGGGATTAATTCACCCCTCCACTTT. Amino acids: CASSLSKGGGINSPLHF.

CDR3 coding DNA: TGTGCCAGCAGCGCCGGGGTAGCGGGGAGCGTGTACAATGAGCAGTTCTTC. It specifies CASSAGVAGSVYNEQFF. The chain is built from TRBV9 and TRBJ2-1, with 8 positions matching TRBD2. Germline V gene data show CDR1 as SGDLS and CDR2 as YYNGEE. This CDR3 is built from 17 residues. The J segment lost 4 bases and the V segment lost 3 bases, leaving 12 bases of the junction unmatched.

The chain couples TRBV2 to TRBJ2-1, with TRBD2 identical over 12 bases. Germline loops: CDR1 SNHLY, CDR2 FYNNEI. Germline trimming cut 4 bases from V and 10 bases from J; bases unmatched to any gene: 8. There are 15 residues in the CDR3. The CDR3 nucleotides read TGTGCCAGCAGTGCCGGACTAGCGGGGACGCGGGAGCAGTTCTTC. This codes for CASSAGLAGTREQFF.

The chain couples TRBV7-6 to TRBJ2-3; 9 nucleotides line up with TRBD2. The CDR3 spans 15 residues. Germline V gene data show CDR1 as SGHVS and CDR2 as FNYEAQ. J gave up 3 bases and V 6 bases, and 7 bases lay outside the gene matches. The CDR3 nucleotides read TGTGCCAGCAGACCTCGACTAGCGGATACAGATACGCAGTATTTT. Translation gives CASRPRLADTDTQYF.

This clone was found once. This rearrangement joins TRBV7-2 to TRBJ2-7; unclear D gene. This CDR3 has 9 residues. Trimming cost V 8 bases and J 5 bases, with 4 bases left between them. Per the germline V gene, CDR1 is SGHTA and CDR2 is FQGNSA. CDR3 sequence (DNA): TGTGCCAGCGGAGACGAGCAGTACTTC. Its protein product is CASGDEQYF.

The J gene is TRBJ1-2, the V gene TRBV4-3, with 7 nucleotides matching TRBD1. J gave up 5 bases and V 1 base, and 4 bases lay outside the gene matches. The CDR3 is made up of 14 amino acids. Per germline, CDR1 LGHNA and CDR2 YSLEER. CDR3 protein: CASSQVGGFYGYTF. In DNA form, the CDR3 reads TGCGCCAGCAGCCAAGTAGGGGGCTTTTATGGCTACACCTTC.

This rearrangement joins TRBV2 to TRBJ1-2, with 7 bases lining up with TRBD1. After removal of 6 bases from V and 6 bases from J, the junction contained 4 bases not matched to a gene. The CDR3 is 12 residues long. The germline gives CDR1 SNHLY, CDR2 FYNNEI. This chain's CDR3 is CASRTGADGYTF. CDR3 DNA sequence: TGTGCCAGCAGAACAGGGGCCGATGGCTACACCTTC.

CDR3 sequence reads: CASSLGSASSYEQYF. The CDR3, as DNA: TGCGCCAGCAGCTTGGGTAGTGCTAGCTCCTACGAGCAGTACTTC. The V and J genes are TRBV5-1 and TRBJ2-7; D is ambiguous. The CDR3 length is 15 residues. Per the germline V gene, CDR1 is SGHRS and CDR2 is YFSETQ. V was shortened by 0 bases and J by 0 bases, with 10 bases between the two germline ends. The whole variable domain, filled in from reference TRBV5-1 and TRBJ2-7, reads KAGVTQTPRYLIKTRGQQVTLSCSPISGHRSVSWYQQTPGQGLQFLFEYFSETQRNKGNFPGRFSGRQFSNSRSEMNVSTLELGDSALYLCASSLGSASSYEQYFGPGTRLTVT.

The table lists this clone with a count of one. In nucleotides, the CDR3 is TGCGCCAGCAGCCAAGACAGGGGTTTTTCCTACGAGCAGTACTTC. Protein product: CASSQDRGFSYEQYF. The rearrangement links TRBV4-3 to TRBJ2-7; perhaps TRBD1 as D (6 bases). The CDR3 sequence is 15 residues long. The germline gives CDR1 LGHNA, CDR2 YSLEER. Trimming removed 0 bases from V and 1 base from J, with 10 bases in between.

This chain's CDR3 is CASSAAGGKTGELFF. The DNA for the CDR3 is TGTGCCAGCAGCGCAGCGGGGGGCAAGACCGGGGAGCTGTTTTTT. The chain employs TRBV9 and TRBJ2-2, with TRBD2 matching over 9 bases. J gave up 5 bases and V 3 bases, and 5 bases lay outside the gene matches. Germline lookup yields CDR1 SGDLS and CDR2 YYNGEE. The CDR3 loop spans 15 amino acids.

The V and J genes are TRBV29-1 and TRBJ2-3, with 9 bases matching TRBD1. V lost 4 bases to trimming and J lost 5 bases; unmatched junction nucleotides: 4. Germline loops: CDR1 SQVTM, CDR2 ANQGSEA. This CDR3 has 13 residues. Here the CDR3 reads CSVGGQGKDTQYF. The CDR3 nucleotides are TGCAGCGTTGGGGGACAGGGTAAAGATACGCAGTATTTT.

DNA for the CDR3: TGTGCCAGTTCCAGGACAGGGGATTCACCCCTCCACTTT. Translation: CASSRTGDSPLHF. The chain combines TRBV6-6 with TRBJ1-6, with TRBD1 identical over 9 bases. The germline V gene encodes CDR1 MNHNY and CDR2 SVGAGI (reference sequence). The J segment lost 8 bases and the V segment lost 9 bases, leaving 5 bases of the junction unmatched. The CDR3 contains 13 residues.

V gene TRBV5-6 combines with J gene TRBJ2-7; 7 nucleotides align to TRBD1. V gave up 4 bases and J gave up 2 bases; unmatched junction bases: 3. Germline lookup yields CDR1 SGHDT and CDR2 YYEEEE. CDR3 length equals 13 residues. In DNA form, the CDR3 reads TGTGCCAGCAGCCCGACAGGGCCCTACGAGCAGTACTTC. It translates to CASSPTGPYEQYF.

The chain links TRBV9 to TRBJ2-1; 8 bases map to TRBD2. Germline V gene data show CDR1 as SGDLS and CDR2 as YYNGEE. This CDR3 is built from 15 residues. Trimming took 0 bases from V and 8 from J; bases not matched to a gene: 7. CDR3 sequence: CASSVVRGDWDEQFF. Written as DNA, the CDR3 is TGTGCCAGCAGCGTAGTGCGGGGGGATTGGGATGAGCAGTTCTTC. Filled out from reference TRBV9 and TRBJ2-1, the complete variable domain reads DSGVTQTPKHLITATGQRVTLRCSPRSGDLSVYWYQQSLDQGLQFLIQYYNGEERAKGNILERFSAQQFPDLHSELNLSSLELGDSALYFCASSVVRGDWDEQFFGPGTRLTVL.

The J gene is TRBJ1-1, the V gene TRBV6-5; 8 bases fit TRBD1. This CDR3 has 13 residues. The V and J ends lost 6 bases and 2 bases, in that order; junction bases with no gene match: 2. Germline CDR1 MNHEY, CDR2 SVGAGI. CDR3 sequence (DNA): TGTGCCAGCAGGGACAGGGTTAACACTGAAGCTTTCTTT. This encodes CASRDRVNTEAFF.

The V gene is TRBV12-5, the J gene TRBJ2-5; TRBD2 is a possible D gene (5 bases). V gave up 6 bases and J gave up 5 bases, with 19 bases separating them. CDR3 length equals 15 residues. From germline, CDR1 is LGHNT and CDR2 FRNRAP. CDR3 in DNA: TGTGCTAGTGGCTCAGCCCGAAGGGCGGGTGAGACCCAGTACTTC. Protein product: CASGSARRAGETQYF.

The chain is built from TRBV10-3 and TRBJ2-6; D is undetermined. From germline, CDR1 is ENHRY and CDR2 SYGVKD. V was trimmed by 8 bases and J by 0 bases, leaving 5 bases between them. The CDR3 sequence is 13 residues long. CDR3 loop: CAIRGSGANVLTF. CDR3 DNA sequence: TGTGCCATCCGCGGCTCTGGGGCCAACGTCCTGACTTTC.

This chain links TRBV5-4 with TRBJ2-5; TRBD2 matches 9 bases. The ends lost 3 bases at V and 3 bases at J; junction bases unmatched: 3. CDR1 and CDR2 (germline): SGHNT, YYREEE (reference sequence). CDR3 length: 14 residues. The CDR3 is CASSSGLAKETQYF. CDR3 nucleotide sequence: TGTGCCAGCAGCTCGGGACTAGCTAAAGAGACCCAGTACTTC. Full variable domain (outside the CDR3, taken from reference TRBV5-4 and TRBJ2-5): ETGVTQSPTHLIKTRGQQVTLRCSSQSGHNTVSWYQQALGQGPQFIFQYYREEENGRGNFPPRFSGLQFPNYSSELNVNALELDDSALYLCASSSGLAKETQYFGPGTRLLVL.

The gene calls are TRBV7-8 and TRBJ2-7, with D possibly TRBD1 on 6 matching bases. V lost 4 bases and J lost 4, with 20 bases in between. In germline, CDR1 is SGHVS, CDR2 FQNEAQ. The CDR3 is 16 residues long. This chain's CDR3 is CASSSNRDPGAYEQYF. CDR3 DNA sequence: TGTGCCAGCAGCTCCAACCGGGACCCAGGGGCGTACGAGCAGTACTTC. Together with reference TRBV7-8 and TRBJ2-7, the CDR3 gives the full variable domain: GAGVSQSPRYKVAKRGQDVALRCDPISGHVSLFWYQQALGQGPEFLTYFQNEAQLDKSGLPSDRFFAERPEGSVSTLKIQRTQQEDSAVYLCASSSNRDPGAYEQYFGPGTRLTVT.

The CDR3 loop reads CASSTTGTSGGGYNEQFF. The CDR3 bases are TGTGCCAGCAGCACCACCGGGACTAGCGGGGGGGGGTACAATGAGCAGTTCTTC. This rearrangement joins TRBV5-4 to TRBJ2-1; 16 nucleotides agree with TRBD2. The V gene's germline CDR1 is SGHNT and CDR2 YYREEE (reference sequence). The CDR3 runs 18 residues. The V segment lost 4 bases and the J segment 4 bases; nucleotides outside the gene matches: 8.

The chain joins TRBV6-6 to TRBJ2-3; the match to TRBD2 covers 7 bases. The CDR3 extends over 16 amino acids. The V gene's germline CDR1 is MNHNY and CDR2 SVGAGI (reference sequence). V shed 6 bases and J 3 bases; nucleotides not matched to a gene: 12. CDR3 DNA sequence: TGTGCCAGCAGCGCCCGGGGGAGGGGAGGGACAGATACGCAGTATTTT. Encoded protein: CASSARGRGGTDTQYF.

V gene TRBV27 combines with J gene TRBJ2-3, with 9 bases identical to TRBD2. V gave up 7 bases and J gave up 0 bases; unmatched junction bases: 5. Germline V gene sequence: CDR1 MNHEY, CDR2 SMNVEV (reference sequence). The CDR3 covers 15 residues. CDR3 region: CASTRGGASTDTQYF. The CDR3, as DNA: TGTGCCAGCACTCGCGGGGGGGCTAGCACAGATACGCAGTATTTT.

The J gene is TRBJ2-5, the V gene TRBV7-6; D uncertain. The length of the CDR3 is 14 residues. Trimming removed 3 bases at V and 2 bases at J, with 10 bases between. CDR1 is SGHVS, CDR2 FNYEAQ, per germline. Written as DNA, the CDR3 is TGTGCCAGCAGCTTGGGTGACTTACAAGAGACCCAGTACTTC. This sequence encodes CASSLGDLQETQYF.

The chain has TRBV5-1 and TRBJ2-2; 9 nucleotides match TRBD1. Germline V gene sequence: CDR1 SGHRS, CDR2 YFSETQ. This CDR3 spans 15 amino acids. Unmatched junction bases numbered 8, after V lost 4 bases and J lost 7 bases. This chain's CDR3 is CASSLRTGDIGELFF. Here the CDR3 DNA reads TGCGCCAGCAGCCTGAGGACAGGGGACATCGGGGAGCTGTTTTTT.

The chain couples TRBV7-2 to TRBJ2-2, with D maybe TRBD2 (6 bases). CDR1 is SGHTA, CDR2 FQGNSA, per germline. Deletions cut 6 bases from V and 0 bases from J, with 14 bases between. The CDR3 is made up of 16 amino acids. CDR3 sequence (DNA): TGTGCCAGCAGTTTCAGTGGGACTCCGAACACCGGGGAGCTGTTTTTT. It yields the protein CASSFSGTPNTGELFF.

V is TRBV6-6 and J is TRBJ2-7; 11 nucleotides align to TRBD1. V lost 0 bases and J lost 5; bases outside the gene matches: 6. The CDR3 consists of 16 residues. Germline loops: CDR1 MNHNY, CDR2 SVGAGI (reference sequence). The DNA for the CDR3 is TGTGCCAGCAGTTACTCGATGGGACAGGGGGTCAACGAGCAGTACTTC. This encodes CASSYSMGQGVNEQYF.

This clone was seen once. The gene calls are TRBV5-1 and TRBJ2-7; 8 nucleotides line up with TRBD1. Germline trimming cut 4 bases from V and 3 bases from J; bases unmatched to any gene: 12. Germline values: CDR1 SGHRS, CDR2 YFSETQ. CDR3 size: 16 residues. The CDR3 is CASSRTGSGVHYEQYF. CDR3 sequence (DNA): TGCGCCAGCAGCCGGACAGGGAGTGGAGTTCACTACGAGCAGTACTTC.

J is TRBJ1-6 and V is TRBV7-9, with 10 positions matching TRBD1. CDR3 length equals 15 residues. V lost 5 bases and J lost 7; bases outside the gene matches: 5. Germline CDR1 reads SEHNR; CDR2 reads FQNEAQ (reference sequence). The CDR3 DNA sequence: TGTGCCAGCAGCGTCGAGACAGGGGGCAATTCACCCCTCCACTTT. It yields the protein CASSVETGGNSPLHF.